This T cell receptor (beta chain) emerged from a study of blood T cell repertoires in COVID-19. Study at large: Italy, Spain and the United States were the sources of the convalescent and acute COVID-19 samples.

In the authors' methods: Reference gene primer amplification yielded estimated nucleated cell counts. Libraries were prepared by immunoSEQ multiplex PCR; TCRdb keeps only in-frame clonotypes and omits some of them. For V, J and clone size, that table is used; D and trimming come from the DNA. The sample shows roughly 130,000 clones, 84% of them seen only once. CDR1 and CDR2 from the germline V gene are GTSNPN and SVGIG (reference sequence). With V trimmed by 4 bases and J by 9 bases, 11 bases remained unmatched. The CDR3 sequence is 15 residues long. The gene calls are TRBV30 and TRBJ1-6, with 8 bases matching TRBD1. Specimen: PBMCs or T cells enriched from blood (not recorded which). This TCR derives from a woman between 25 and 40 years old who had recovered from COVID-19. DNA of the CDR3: TGTGCCTGGACCAGAGGAGGACAGGGACCTTCACCCCTCCACTTT. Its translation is CAWTRGGQGPSPLHF.